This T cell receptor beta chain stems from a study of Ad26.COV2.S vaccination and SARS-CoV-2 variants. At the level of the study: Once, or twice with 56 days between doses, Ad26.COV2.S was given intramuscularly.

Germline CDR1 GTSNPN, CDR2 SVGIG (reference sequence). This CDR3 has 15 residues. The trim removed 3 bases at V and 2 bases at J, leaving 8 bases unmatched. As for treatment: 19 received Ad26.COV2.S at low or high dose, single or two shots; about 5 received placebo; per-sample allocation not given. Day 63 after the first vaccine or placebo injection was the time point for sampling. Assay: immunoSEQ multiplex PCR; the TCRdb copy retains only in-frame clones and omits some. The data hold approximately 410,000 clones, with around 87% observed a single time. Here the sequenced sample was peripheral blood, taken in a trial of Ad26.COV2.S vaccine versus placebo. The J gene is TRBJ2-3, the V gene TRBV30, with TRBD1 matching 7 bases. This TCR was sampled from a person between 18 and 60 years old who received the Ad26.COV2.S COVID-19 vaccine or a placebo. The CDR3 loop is CAWSRQDRITDTQYF. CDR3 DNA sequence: TGTGCCTGGAGCCGTCAGGACAGGATCACAGATACGCAGTATTTT.